The 22 T cell receptor beta chains listed next were all sequenced from one sample in a study of blood T cell repertoires in COVID-19. TCRdb's table, derived via immunoSEQ multiplex PCR, lists solely in-frame clones and lacks some. The table lists 200,000 to 300,000 clones, about 83% of them singletons. Sample: peripheral blood. The origin of the receptors is a human donor in a cohort sampled during active COVID-19.

This chain connects TRBV5-4 to TRBJ2-3; 8 nucleotides align to TRBD2. V was pared by 1 base and J by 6 bases, with 16 bases of the junction left unmatched. CDR3 length: 18 residues. The germline CDR1 and CDR2 sequences are SGHNT and YYREEE (reference sequence). The CDR3 here is CASSLWGPEKRERDTQYF. The CDR3 DNA reads as TGTGCCAGCAGCTTGTGGGGGCCGGAGAAGCGGGAGAGGGATACGCAGTATTTT.

This clone was counted only a few times. The chain carries TRBV7-9 and TRBJ2-6; 8 bases are shared with TRBD2. Germline CDR1 reads SEHNR; CDR2 reads FQNEAQ (reference sequence). Trimming took 4 bases from V and 2 from J; bases not matched to a gene: 7. CDR3 size: 17 residues. CDR3 bases: TGTGCCAGCAGCTCCCCGGGACTAGTTACTGGGGCCAACGTCCTGACTTTC. This codes for CASSSPGLVTGANVLTF.

This sequence joins TRBV5-1 and TRBJ1-1; 8 bases line up with TRBD1. This CDR3 region has 16 residues. Trimming removed 2 bases from V and 5 bases from J; junction bases left unmatched: 11. The germline gives CDR1 SGHRS, CDR2 YFSETQ. Here the CDR3 DNA reads TGCGCCAGCAGCTTCCAGGGGGCAAGGGCGGGGACTGAAGCTTTCTTT. This encodes CASSFQGARAGTEAFF.

The chain uses TRBV11-3 and TRBJ2-1; D call uncertain. The CDR3 loop spans 14 amino acids. CDR1 is SGHNT, CDR2 YENEEA, per germline. Trimming cost V 3 bases and J 4 bases, with 10 bases left between them. CDR3 DNA sequence: TGTGCCAGCAGCTTGCGCGGCAGTTACAATGAGCAGTTCTTC. This translates into CASSLRGSYNEQFF.

This chain uses TRBV9 with TRBJ2-1; D gene unclear. The V and J ends lost 4 bases and 6 bases respectively, with 11 bases between them. Germline CDR1 reads SGDLS; CDR2 reads YYNGEE. CDR3 length equals 13 residues. CDR3: CASSPDLGNEQFF. The CDR3 region has the DNA TGTGCCAGCAGCCCTGACTTGGGCAATGAGCAGTTCTTC.

V usage is TRBV5-5 and J usage is TRBJ2-1; tentatively, D is TRBD2 (5 bases). Trimming pared 0 bases from V and 0 bases from J, leaving 13 bases between. The germline CDR1 and CDR2 sequences are SGHKS and YYEKEE (reference sequence). The CDR3 length is 17 residues. The CDR3: CASSLVRDESSYNEQFF. The CDR3 nucleotides are TGTGCCAGCAGCTTGGTACGGGATGAGAGCTCCTACAATGAGCAGTTCTTC. The full variable domain, in which reference TRBV5-5 and TRBJ2-1 provide the parts outside the CDR3, is DAGVTQSPTHLIKTRGQQVTLRCSPISGHKSVSWYQQVLGQGPQFIFQYYEKEERGRGNFPDRFSARQFPNYSSELNVNALLLGDSALYLCASSLVRDESSYNEQFFGPGTRLTVL.

V is TRBV14 and J is TRBJ2-7; 9 bases line up with TRBD1. The junction had 13 bases not matched to a gene; V was cut back by 4 bases and J by 6 bases. This CDR3 region has 16 residues. Germline-derived CDR1 and CDR2 are SGHDN and FVKESK. Here the CDR3 reads CASSRLTGTGSGEQYF. CDR3 nucleotides: TGTGCCAGCAGCCGATTGACCGGGACAGGGTCCGGCGAGCAGTACTTC. The variable domain in full, with the rest retrieved from reference TRBV14 and TRBJ2-7, is EAGVTQFPSHSVIEKGQTVTLRCDPISGHDNLYWYRRVMGKEIKFLLHFVKESKQDESGMPNNRFLAERTGGTYSTLKVQPAELEDSGVYFCASSRLTGTGSGEQYFGPGTRLTVT.

In this sample, this clone turned up once. The chain employs TRBV30 and TRBJ1-4; 9 bases line up with TRBD1. The germline V gene encodes CDR1 GTSNPN and CDR2 SVGIG (reference sequence). This CDR3 comprises 14 residues. The J segment lost 8 bases and the V segment lost 0 bases, leaving 4 bases of the junction unmatched. This CDR3 is CAWSVGGTGEKLFF. The CDR3 region has the DNA TGTGCCTGGAGTGTGGGCGGGACAGGGGAAAAACTGTTTTTT.

V is TRBV14 and J is TRBJ2-2; a possible D gene is TRBD1 (6 bases). CDR1 is SGHDN, CDR2 FVKESK, per germline. The V and J ends lost 0 bases and 5 bases respectively, with 10 bases between them. This CDR3 spans 15 amino acids. As DNA, the CDR3 is TGTGCCAGCAGCCAAGACCCAGGGGTAACCGGGGAGCTGTTTTTT. Residues: CASSQDPGVTGELFF.

The chain uses TRBV4-2 and TRBJ2-6, with D possibly TRBD1 on 5 matching bases. The V gene's germline CDR1 is LGHNA and CDR2 YNFKEQ. Trimming removed 0 bases from V and 3 bases from J, with 15 bases in between. The CDR3 is made up of 18 amino acids. The CDR3 spells CASSQDAAGLGGANVLTF. For the CDR3, the DNA is TGTGCCAGCAGCCAAGATGCGGCAGGGTTGGGTGGGGCCAACGTCCTGACTTTC.

V usage is TRBV2 and J usage is TRBJ2-7; tentative D call: TRBD1 (6 bases). The CDR3 sequence is 14 residues long. Between the trimmed V and J ends, which lost 4 bases and 0 bases, there was a span of 10 bases. CDR1 is SNHLY, CDR2 FYNNEI, per germline. CDR3 loop: CASSGQETSYEQYF. CDR3 sequence (DNA): TGTGCCAGCAGTGGACAGGAGACCTCCTACGAGCAGTACTTC.

The J gene is TRBJ1-6, the V gene TRBV6-5; 8 bases agree with TRBD1. The CDR3 runs to 14 residues. The germline CDR1 and CDR2 sequences are MNHEY and SVGAGI. V was clipped by 6 bases and J by 9 bases; unmatched bases: 7. The CDR3, as DNA: TGTGCCAGCAGAAACAGGGGGATAGGTTCACCCCTCCACTTT. The encoded protein is CASRNRGIGSPLHF.

This clone was detected only once. V and J are TRBV5-4 and TRBJ2-3, with 7 positions matching TRBD2. In germline, CDR1 is SGHNT, CDR2 YYREEE (reference sequence). This CDR3 contains 16 residues. V shed 3 bases, J shed 2 bases, and the junction held 9 bases outside the gene matches. The CDR3 sequence is CASSSRLARFTDTQYF. As DNA, the CDR3 is TGTGCCAGCAGCTCCCGACTAGCCCGATTCACAGATACGCAGTATTTT.

The rearrangement uses TRBV10-1 and TRBJ2-2, with D possibly being TRBD2 (6 bases). The CDR3 totals 15 residues. Germline V gene sequence: CDR1 WNHNN, CDR2 SYGVQD (reference sequence). V shed 5 bases and J shed 0 bases, with 10 bases lying between them. CDR3 coding DNA: TGCGCCAGCAGTCCCGGGACTGCGAACACCGGGGAGCTGTTTTTT. This sequence encodes CASSPGTANTGELFF.

V usage is TRBV7-3 and J usage is TRBJ2-3; TRBD2 matches 9 bases. There are 15 residues in the CDR3. The germline V gene encodes CDR1 SGHTA and CDR2 FQGTGA. J gave up 2 bases and V 5 bases, and 5 bases lay outside the gene matches. CDR3 sequence reads: CASSTSGGNTDTQYF. CDR3 nucleotide sequence: TGTGCCAGCAGCACCAGCGGGGGGAACACAGATACGCAGTATTTT. The complete variable domain, with remaining parts taken from reference TRBV7-3 and TRBJ2-3, reads GAGVSQTPSNKVTEKGKYVELRCDPISGHTALYWYRQSLGQGPEFLIYFQGTGAADDSGLPNDRFFAVRPEGSVSTLKIQRTERGDSAVYLCASSTSGGNTDTQYFGPGTRLTVL.

In its sample, this clone was seen once. This chain uses TRBV3-1 (or the pseudogene TRBV3-2) with TRBJ2-7, with 8 positions matching TRBD1. Per the germline V gene, CDR1 is LGHDT and CDR2 is YNNKEL (reference sequence). J lost 2 bases, V lost 4 bases, and 7 bases had no gene match. The CDR3 has 15 residues. In nucleotides, the CDR3 is TGTGCCAGCAGCCCGTGGGACAGGCTCCCCTACGAGCAGTACTTC. Residues: CASSPWDRLPYEQYF.

The V gene is TRBV27, the J gene TRBJ1-2, with a tentative D call TRBD1 (6 bases). This CDR3 is 15 amino acids long. Germline loops: CDR1 MNHEY, CDR2 SMNVEV (reference sequence). V was cut by 6 bases and J by 2 bases, with 16 bases left in between. CDR3 protein: CASSPLGTPNYGYTF. CDR3 in DNA: TGTGCCAGCAGCCCCCTAGGGACACCGAACTATGGCTACACCTTC.

V and J are TRBV9 and TRBJ2-3; 7 bases are shared with TRBD2. With V trimmed by 0 bases and J by 6 bases, 13 bases remained unmatched. Germline-derived CDR1 and CDR2 are SGDLS and YYNGEE. The CDR3 spans 17 residues. DNA of the CDR3: TGTGCCAGCAGCGTAGTCGGTCGGGGGGATCCCATGGATACGCAGTATTTT. Amino acids: CASSVVGRGDPMDTQYF.

J is TRBJ1-1 and V is TRBV30; D is ambiguous. This CDR3 is built from 14 residues. V was cut by 4 bases and J by 0 bases, with 12 bases left in between. CDR1 is GTSNPN and CDR2 is SVGIG in the germline V gene (reference sequence). The CDR3 spells CAWTSLPMNTEAFF. CDR3 DNA sequence: TGTGCCTGGACAAGCCTTCCTATGAACACTGAAGCTTTCTTT.

J is TRBJ2-3 and V is TRBV9; 10 bases line up with TRBD2. With 0 bases clipped from V and 5 bases from J, the junction kept 21 bases outside the gene matches. Germline CDR1 is SGDLS and CDR2 is YYNGEE. This CDR3 spans 21 amino acids. The CDR3 DNA follows: TGTGCCAGCAGCGTAGGGAATGACGGGACTAGCGTATCTATCATTGGAGATACGCAGTATTTT. This sequence encodes CASSVGNDGTSVSIIGDTQYF.

The chain couples TRBV6-2 or TRBV6-3 to TRBJ2-5, with TRBD2 matching 7 bases. This CDR3 region has 13 residues. Germline values: CDR1 MNHEY, CDR2 SVGEGT. J was trimmed by 9 bases and V by 0 bases; bases with no gene match: 4. The DNA of the CDR3 is TGTGCCAGCAGTTACTCGGGAGGGAGGTCCCAGTACTTC. It is translated as CASSYSGGRSQYF.

The chain uses TRBV29-1 and TRBJ2-1, with D tentatively TRBD2 (6 bases). Germline values: CDR1 SQVTM, CDR2 ANQGSEA. This CDR3 spans 14 amino acids. The V end lost 8 bases, the J end lost 4 bases, and 18 bases lay between the germline ends. The CDR3 DNA is TGCAGCTCCCGACTACCAGGGACTTACAATGAGCAGTTCTTC. Protein product: CSSRLPGTYNEQFF.